This T cell receptor (beta chain) is from a study of T cell repertoires in cytomegalovirus infection. Study details: In public TCR beta signatures, there were indications of both CMV infection and matching HLA type.

Each CDR3 protein gets one entry after TCRdb re-called the reads with MiXCR. Of approximately 240,000 distinct CDR3 sequences detected, 10% to 15% appear once; the ten largest clones hold 1.5% to 2%. Whole-study results and caveats: The cumulative frequency of public TCR beta families distinguished individuals who carried CMV together with the relevant HLA. HLA-C-restricted CMV clonotypes gave the most frequent clonotype in two of eight donors.

A remark on this clonotype: Its specificity is not known.

The TCR originated in a human donor in good health (CMV status not recorded). Some clones in this sample may be carry-over from other donors' samples. What was sequenced was PBMCs.

In DNA form, the CDR3 reads TGTGCCAGCCTAACAGGAGGCTCTGGGGCCAACGTCCTGACTTTC. As protein: CASLTGGSGANVLTF. V is TRBV28 and J is TRBJ2-6, with D possibly being TRBD1 or TRBD2 (5 bases each). This CDR3 is 15 amino acids long. Germline lookup yields CDR1 MDHEN and CDR2 SYDVKM. Trimming pared 8 bases from V and 0 bases from J, leaving 11 bases between.